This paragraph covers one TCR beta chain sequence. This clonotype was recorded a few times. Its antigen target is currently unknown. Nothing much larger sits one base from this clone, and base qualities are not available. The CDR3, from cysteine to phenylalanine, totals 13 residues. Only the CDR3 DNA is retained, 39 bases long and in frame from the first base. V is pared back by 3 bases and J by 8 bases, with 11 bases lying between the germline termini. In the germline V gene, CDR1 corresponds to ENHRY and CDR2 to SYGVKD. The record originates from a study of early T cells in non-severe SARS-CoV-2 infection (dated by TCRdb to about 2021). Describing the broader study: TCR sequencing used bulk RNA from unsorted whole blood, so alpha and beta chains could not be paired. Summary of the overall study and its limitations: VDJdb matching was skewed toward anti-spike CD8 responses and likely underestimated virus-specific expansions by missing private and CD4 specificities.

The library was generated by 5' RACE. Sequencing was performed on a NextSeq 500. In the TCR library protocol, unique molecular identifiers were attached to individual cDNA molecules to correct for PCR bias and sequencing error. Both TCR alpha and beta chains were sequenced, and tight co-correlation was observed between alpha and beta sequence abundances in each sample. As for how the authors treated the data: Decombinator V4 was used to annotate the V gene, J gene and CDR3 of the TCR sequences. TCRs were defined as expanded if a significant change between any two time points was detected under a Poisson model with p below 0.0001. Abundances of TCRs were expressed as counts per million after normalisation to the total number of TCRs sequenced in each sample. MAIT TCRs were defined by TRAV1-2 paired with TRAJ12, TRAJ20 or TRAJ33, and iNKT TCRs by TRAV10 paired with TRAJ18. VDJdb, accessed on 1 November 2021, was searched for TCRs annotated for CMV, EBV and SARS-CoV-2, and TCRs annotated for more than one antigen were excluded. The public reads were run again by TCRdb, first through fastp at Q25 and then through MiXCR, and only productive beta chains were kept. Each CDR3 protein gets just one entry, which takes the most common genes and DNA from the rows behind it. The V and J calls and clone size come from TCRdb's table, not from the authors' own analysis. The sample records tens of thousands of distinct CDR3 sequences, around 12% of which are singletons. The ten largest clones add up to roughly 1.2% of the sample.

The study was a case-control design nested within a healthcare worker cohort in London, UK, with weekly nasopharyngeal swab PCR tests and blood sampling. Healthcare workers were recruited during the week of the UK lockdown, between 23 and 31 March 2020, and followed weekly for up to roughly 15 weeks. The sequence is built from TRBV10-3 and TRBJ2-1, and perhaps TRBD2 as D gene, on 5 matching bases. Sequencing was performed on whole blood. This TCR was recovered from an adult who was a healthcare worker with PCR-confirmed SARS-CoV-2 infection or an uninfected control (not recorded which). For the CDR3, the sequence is CAISDGSRDEQFF. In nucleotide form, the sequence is TGTGCCATCAGTGATGGGAGTCGGGATGAGCAGTTCTTC.